Listed below are T cell receptor beta chains from one sample, sequenced in a study of tumor-infiltrating lymphocytes in primary liver carcinoma. TCRdb independently ran MiXCR on the multiplex PCR reads; one entry per CDR3 protein. The sample has 150,000 to 200,000 distinct CDR3 sequences, around four fifths seen once; the top ten hold about a sixth. The sequencing input was tumor tissue from primary liver carcinoma. Receptors originate from a middle-aged man with primary liver carcinoma and hepatitis B virus infection. Both conserved end residues are part of each CDR3. The order of the fields is V gene, clone size, D gene, J gene, CDR3 DNA, CDR3 protein. The D gene is left open where the match is weak. Clone size is shown for a subset of rows, as once, few, many or a class of expanded clone.

>TRBV29-1|NA|NA|TRBJ2-3
TGCAGCGTCGCTGGAGTGGACGGACGTAGTGCAGGTACGCAGTATTTT
CSVAGVDGRSAGTQYF
>TRBV29-1|NA|NA|TRBJ2-5
TGCAGCGTTCAGAGGGCAGAGACCCAGTACTTC
CSVQRAETQYF
>TRBV7-8|NA|TRBD1|TRBJ2-7
TGTGTCAGCATCTTAAACCGGGACAGGGGGCGCGAGCAGTACTTC
CVSILNRDRGREQYF
>TRBV5-1|NA|NA|TRBJ1-1
TGCGCCAGCAGCTTGAATGGGGGGACGATCAATGAAGCTTTCTTT
CASSLNGGTINEAFF
>TRBV5-8|NA|TRBD1|TRBJ2-7
TGTGCAAGCAGCTTGGGGACAGGGATGGACGAGCACTACTTC
CASSLGTGMDEHYF
>TRBV5-6|NA|NA|TRBJ1-5
TGTGCCAGCAGTTTGGGGTTCGACAATCAGTCCCAGCATTTT
CASSLGFDNQSQHF
>TRBV11-2|NA|TRBD2|TRBJ2-4
TGTGCCAGCAGCTTAACCCTAGCGGGGGCTAGCGGGACCAAAAACATTCAGTACTTC
CASSLTLAGASGTKNIQYF
>TRBV11-2|NA|NA|TRBJ2-3
TGTGCCTGCAGCCGAACGCCGAGACTAACGGGAGAGAGGACAGATACGCAGTATTTT
CACSRTPRLTGERTDTQYF
>TRBV4-2|once|NA|TRBJ1-6
TGCGTCAGCAGCCATCTAACTGTACAGGGTGGGTCACCCCTCCACTTT
CVSSHLTVQGGSPLHF
>TRBV6-1|NA|NA|TRBJ2-1
TGTGCCAGCAGTAAACAATGGAGTGAGCAGTTCTTC
CASSKQWSEQFF
>TRBV29-1|NA|TRBD1|TRBJ2-5
TGCAGCGTTGAAGCGGACAGGGGGCGAACAGAGACCCAACACTTC
CSVEADRGRTETQHF
>TRBV12-3/TRBV12-4|NA|NA|TRBJ2-7
TGTACCAGTAGTTTATGGGGACAAGGGAGATCCTACGAGCAGTACTTC
CTSSLWGQGRSYEQYF
>TRBV5-6|NA|NA|TRBJ2-5
TGTGCCAGCAGCTCCGGCACGCAAGAGATCCAGTACTTC
CASSSGTQEIQYF
>TRBV5-8|NA|NA|TRBJ1-5
TGTGCCAGCATCTTGGCAGGGTACCAGCCCCAGCATTTT
CASILAGYQPQHF
>TRBV30|NA|NA|TRBJ2-7
TGTGCCTGGAGACCTTTAGGAAGAAGGGATTACGAGCATTACTTC
CAWRPLGRRDYEHYF
>TRBV6-1|NA|NA|TRBJ2-3
TGTGCCAGCAGTCTACCCCTCGGGTCAGAAACGCAGTATTTT
CASSLPLGSETQYF
>TRBV6-6|NA|NA|TRBJ1-2
TGTGCCAGCCGACATACGGGGGGCAGGGAAGGCTACAGCTTC
CASRHTGGREGYSF
>TRBV6-1|NA|TRBD1|TRBJ1-2
TGTGCCATCAGTGAAGGAATTCCGACAGGGGTCAGTGGCTACACCTTC
CAISEGIPTGVSGYTF
>TRBV6-5|NA|TRBD1|TRBJ2-1
TGTGCCAGCAGTTACTACTGGGACAGGTCCTACAATGAGCTGTTCTTC
CASSYYWDRSYNELFF
>TRBV12-3/TRBV12-4|NA|TRBD1|TRBJ2-1
TGTGCCAGCAGTTTGGGACAGGGAGATGTCAGTGAGCAATTCTTC
CASSLGQGDVSEQFF
>TRBV11-3|NA|TRBD2|TRBJ2-1
TGTGTCACCAGCCTGATTAGCGGGAGACCCTACATTGAGCAGTTCTTC
CVTSLISGRPYIEQFF
>TRBV12-3/TRBV12-4|NA|NA|TRBJ1-1
TGTGCGAGTACGGGACGCGGCGGTGAAGCTTTCTTT
CASTGRGGEAFF
>TRBV6-1|many|TRBD1|TRBJ2-4
TGTGCCAGCAGTGAGGGGACAGGGTCCGGCATTCAGTACTTC
CASSEGTGSGIQYF
>TRBV5-5|once|TRBD2|TRBJ2-3
TGTGCCAGCATCCCGACCGGGACTAGCGGGAGTGGAGATAGGCAGTATTTT
CASIPTGTSGSGDRQYF
>TRBV6-2/TRBV6-3|few|NA|TRBJ2-1
TGTGTCAGCAGTTACCGTGGAAATGGCTACAATGAGCAGTTCTTC
CVSSYRGNGYNEQFF
>TRBV18|NA|NA|TRBJ2-5
TGTGCCAGCTCACCACCGCCGACTAGACGTCAAGAGACCCAGTACTTC
CASSPPPTRRQETQYF
>TRBV29-1|NA|TRBD1|TRBJ1-4
TGCAGTACTTATGGACAGGGACATTATGAAAAACTGTATTTT
CSTYGQGHYEKLYF
>TRBV24-1|NA|NA|TRBJ2-2
TGTGCCACCAGTGAAGGGGATTACGACATCGGGAAGCTGTTTTTT
CATSEGDYDIGKLFF
>TRBV4-1|NA|NA|TRBJ2-5
TGCGCCAGCAGCCTTGAAGGGGAGCTGCGTCAAGAGACCCAGTACTTC
CASSLEGELRQETQYF
>TRBV7-9|once|TRBD1|TRBJ2-7
TGTGCCATCAGCCAGGGACAGAGCGGGCAGTACTTC
CAISQGQSGQYF
>TRBV11-1|NA|NA|TRBJ2-1
TGTGCCAGCAGCTTCAAGGGACCGCTTGACAATGAGCAATTCTTC
CASSFKGPLDNEQFF
>TRBV12-3/TRBV12-4|many|TRBD2|TRBJ2-7
TGTGCCAGCACTCCTAGCGGGAACTACGAGCAGTACTTC
CASTPSGNYEQYF
>TRBV5-4|once|TRBD2|TRBJ2-7
TGTGCCAGCAGCTTCGGACTAGCGAGGGATCGGTATGAGCAGTACTTC
CASSFGLARDRYEQYF
>TRBV15|few|NA|TRBJ2-2
TGTGCCACCAGCAGGATTAGCGACACCGGGGAGCTGTTTTTT
CATSRISDTGELFF
>TRBV6-1|NA|NA|TRBJ2-3
TGTGCCAGCAGTGAAGCTAGGGGCGGAACAGATACGCAGTATTTT
CASSEARGGTDTQYF
>TRBV11-2|NA|TRBD2|TRBJ2-7
TGTGCCAGTAGACAAGGACTAGCGGGAGGGTGGTCCCATGAGCAGTACTTC
CASRQGLAGGWSHEQYF
>TRBV7-8|NA|TRBD2|TRBJ2-1
TGTGCCAGCAACCTCTCTAGCGGGGTGTACAATGAGCAGTTCTTC
CASNLSSGVYNEQFF
>TRBV5-1|NA|NA|TRBJ2-3
TGCGTCAGCAGCTTAACAGGAGGCCTCCCTAGCACAGATACGCAGTTTTTT
CVSSLTGGLPSTDTQFF
>TRBV9|NA|NA|TRBJ2-2
TGTGCCAGCAGCGTAGTTGGGCGAACCACAGGGGAGCTGTTTTTT
CASSVVGRTTGELFF